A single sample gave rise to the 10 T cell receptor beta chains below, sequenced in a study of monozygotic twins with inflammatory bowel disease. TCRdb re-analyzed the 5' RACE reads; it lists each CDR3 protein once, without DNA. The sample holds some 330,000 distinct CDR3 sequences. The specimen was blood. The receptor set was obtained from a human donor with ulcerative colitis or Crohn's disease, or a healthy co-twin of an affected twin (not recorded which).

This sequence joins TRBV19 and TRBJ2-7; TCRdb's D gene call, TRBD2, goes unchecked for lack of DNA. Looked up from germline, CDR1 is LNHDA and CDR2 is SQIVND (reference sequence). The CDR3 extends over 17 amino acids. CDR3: CASSPIPRYQGHYEQYF.

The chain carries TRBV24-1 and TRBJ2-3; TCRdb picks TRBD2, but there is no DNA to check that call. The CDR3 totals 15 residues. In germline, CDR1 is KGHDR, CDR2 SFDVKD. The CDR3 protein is CATSDTRAGTDTQYF.

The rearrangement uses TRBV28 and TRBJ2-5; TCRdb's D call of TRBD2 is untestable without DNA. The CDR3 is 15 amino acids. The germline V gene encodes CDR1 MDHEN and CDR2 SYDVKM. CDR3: CASRRPGLKPETQYF.

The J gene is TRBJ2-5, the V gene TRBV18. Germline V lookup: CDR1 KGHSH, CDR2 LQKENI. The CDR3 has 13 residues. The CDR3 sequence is CASSPIPQETQYF.

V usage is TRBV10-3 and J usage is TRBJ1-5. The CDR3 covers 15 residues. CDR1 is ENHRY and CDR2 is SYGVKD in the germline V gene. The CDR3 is CAISDQRRPAQPQHF.

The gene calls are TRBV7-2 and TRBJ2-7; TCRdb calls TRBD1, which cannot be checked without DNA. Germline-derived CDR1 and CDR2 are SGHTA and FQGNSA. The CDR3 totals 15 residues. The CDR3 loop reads CASSPTRGDSYEQYF.

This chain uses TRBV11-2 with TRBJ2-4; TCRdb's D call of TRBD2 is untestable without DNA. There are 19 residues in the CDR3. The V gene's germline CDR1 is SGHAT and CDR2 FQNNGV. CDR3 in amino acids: CASTKGLATPHGAKNIQYF.

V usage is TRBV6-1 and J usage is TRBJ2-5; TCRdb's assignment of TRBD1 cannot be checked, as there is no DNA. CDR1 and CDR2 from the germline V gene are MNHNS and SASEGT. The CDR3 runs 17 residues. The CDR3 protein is CASSQQGRVFRLETQYF.

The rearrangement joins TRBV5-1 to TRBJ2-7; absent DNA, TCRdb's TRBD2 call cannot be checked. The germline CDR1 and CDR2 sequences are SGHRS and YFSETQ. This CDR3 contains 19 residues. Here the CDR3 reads CASSLGERGAWTYSYEQYF.

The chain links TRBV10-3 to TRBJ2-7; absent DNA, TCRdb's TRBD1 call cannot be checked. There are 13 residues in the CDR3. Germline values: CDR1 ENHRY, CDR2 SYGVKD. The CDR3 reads CAIAYGHSQEQYF.